This T cell receptor beta chain was recovered during a study of PD-1 blockade in classical Hodgkin lymphoma. On the study more broadly: The nivolumab dose that patients received was 3 mg/kg, given intravenously every 2 weeks.

The data were produced by immunoSEQ multiplex PCR, yet TCRdb's version contains in-frame clones alone and is incomplete. The sample shows around 2,800 clones, under 75% of them seen only once. Study-wide findings and caveats: CD4+ TCR diversity rose significantly by C4D1, and CD8+ TCR diversity did not. Newly diagnosed patients had baseline TCR diversity that was reportedly lower than that of healthy donors.

Every one of the patients relapsed after autologous stem cell transplantation (brentuximab vedotin exposure was variable). Thawed PBMCs supplied CD8+ T cells via magnetic negative selection. Germline V gives CDR1 SGHVS, CDR2 FQNEAQ. The V and J ends lost 2 bases and 4 bases, in that order; junction bases with no gene match: 10. The CDR3 is 17 amino acids. On this clone itself: As yet, its antigen is unknown.

The sequencing here drew on CD8+ T cells from blood, taken at baseline. The rearrangement joins TRBV7-8 to TRBJ2-5; 10 bases are a match to TRBD2. This TCR derives from a human donor with classical Hodgkin lymphoma. CDR3 in amino acids: CASSLNRGAGGSETQYF. CDR3 sequence (DNA): TGTGCCAGCAGCTTAAATCGGGGAGCGGGGGGGTCAGAGACCCAGTACTTC.